A single sample gave rise to the 17 T cell receptor beta chains below, sequenced in a study of cytomegalovirus exposure and HLA in healthy donors (TCRdb year 2017). Library generation was performed with the immunoSEQ multiplex PCR assay. For the multiplex PCR, a mixture combining 60 forward primers for TCR Vbeta segments and 13 reverse primers for TCR Jbeta segments was used. As stored in TCRdb, this immuneACCESS dataset retains in-frame rearrangements with V and J assigned. A fraction of the clones does not appear; measured against another copy, unresolved V genes explain less than half of the discrepancy, and the remainder lacks a known reason. For this sample, the table gives 100,000 to 150,000 clones. 2.2% of the sample belongs to the ten largest clones. Sequenced sample: PBMCs. These receptors were obtained from a man aged 35-49 years in good health and CMV-seronegative.

Points on this clone: The sample contains more than one DNA sequence encoding this CDR3. The CDR3 reads CASSVAVNTEAFF. CDR3 DNA: TGTGCCAGCAGCGTAGCGGTGAACACTGAAGCTTTCTTT. The genes are TRBV9 and TRBJ1-1; D is ambiguous. In germline, CDR1 is SGDLS, CDR2 YYNGEE. V gave up 0 bases and J gave up 0 bases, with 3 bases separating them. The CDR3 has 13 residues.

The gene calls are TRBV19 and TRBJ2-7; 8 nucleotides match TRBD2. The trim removed 9 bases at V and 1 base at J, leaving 5 bases unmatched. Germline CDR1 LNHDA, CDR2 SQIVND (reference sequence). The CDR3 is 13 residues long. CDR3 protein: CASKIAGSYEQYF. CDR3 bases: TGTGCCAGCAAAATAGCGGGATCCTACGAGCAGTACTTC.

The rearrangement joins TRBV11-3 to TRBJ2-3, with 8 bases aligning to TRBD2. Per the germline V gene, CDR1 is SGHNT and CDR2 is YENEEA. CDR3 size: 18 residues. J was trimmed by 1 base and V by 2 bases; bases with no gene match: 11. CDR3 protein: CASSLSYREGRRTDTQYF. CDR3 in DNA: TGTGCCAGCAGCTTATCCTACCGGGAGGGTCGTCGCACAGATACGCAGTATTTT.

V usage is TRBV2 and J usage is TRBJ1-2; possible D gene TRBD1, 6 bases. Germline loops: CDR1 SNHLY, CDR2 FYNNEI. The ends were cut back, 8 bases at V and 0 bases at J, with 19 bases in the middle. The CDR3 runs to 16 residues. The CDR3 loop reads CASFGWGQAANYGYTF. DNA for the CDR3: TGTGCCAGCTTTGGTTGGGGGCAGGCGGCTAACTATGGCTACACCTTC. Using reference TRBV2 and TRBJ1-2 for the parts outside the CDR3, the full variable domain is EPEVTQTPSHQVTQMGQEVILRCVPISNHLYFYWYRQILGQKVEFLVSFYNNEISEKSEIFDDQFSVERPDGSNFTLKIRSTKLEDSAMYFCASFGWGQAANYGYTFGSGTRLTVV.

The rearrangement uses TRBV7-6 and TRBJ1-1; 10 positions agree with TRBD1. Trimming at V came to 6 bases and at J to 5 bases, leaving 12 bases not matched to a gene. This CDR3 has 16 residues. In germline, CDR1 is SGHVS, CDR2 FNYEAQ. The DNA of the CDR3 is TGTGCCAGCAGACTTACCCCCGAGGGACAGGGGACTGAAGCTTTCTTT. Its translation: CASRLTPEGQGTEAFF.

The CDR3 nucleotides read TGCAGCGTCCTGACAGGGGGGAACACTGAAGCTTTCTTT. Its protein product is CSVLTGGNTEAFF. The chain is built from TRBV29-1 and TRBJ1-1, with 9 bases identical to TRBD1. Germline V gene sequence: CDR1 SQVTM, CDR2 ANQGSEA. The length of the CDR3 is 13 residues. The ends lost 6 bases at V and 1 base at J; junction bases unmatched: 3.

The gene calls are TRBV13 and TRBJ1-3, with D uncertain. V gave up 5 bases and J gave up 0 bases, with 20 bases separating them. There are 18 residues in the CDR3. Per the germline V gene, CDR1 is PRHDT and CDR2 is FYEKMQ (reference sequence). CDR3 protein: CASSQSGRTIPSGNTIYF. DNA of the CDR3: TGTGCCAGCAGCCAAAGCGGCAGGACTATTCCCTCTGGAAACACCATATATTTT.

The rearrangement links TRBV30 to TRBJ1-6; a possible D gene is TRBD1 (5 bases). Deletions cut 4 bases from V and 5 bases from J, with 9 bases between. CDR1 and CDR2 from the germline V gene are GTSNPN and SVGIG (reference sequence). The CDR3 totals 13 residues. The CDR3 loop reads CAWNWGDNSPLHF. The CDR3 DNA sequence: TGTGCCTGGAATTGGGGGGATAATTCACCCCTCCACTTT. The whole variable domain, filled in from reference TRBV30 and TRBJ1-6, reads SQTIHQWPATLVQPVGSPLSLECTVEGTSNPNLYWYRQAAGRGLQLLFYSVGIGQISSEVPQNLSASRPQDRQFILSSKKLLLSDSGFYLCAWNWGDNSPLHFGNGTRLTVT.

J is TRBJ2-1 and V is TRBV6-5, with a weak D call TRBD2 (5 bases). Per germline, CDR1 MNHEY and CDR2 SVGAGI. V was trimmed by 7 bases and J by 7 bases, leaving 14 bases between them. This CDR3 comprises 13 residues. CDR3 nucleotides: TGTGCCAGCACCTTAGGACTCTTTAATGAGCAGTTCTTC. This gives the protein CASTLGLFNEQFF.

The chain combines TRBV7-2 with TRBJ2-1; 13 nucleotides line up with TRBD2. After removal of 5 bases from V and 2 bases from J, the junction contained 6 bases not matched to a gene. This CDR3 has 17 amino acids. Looked up from germline, CDR1 is SGHTA and CDR2 is FQGNSA. CDR3 bases: TGTGCCAGCAGCCCACGACTAGCGGGAGGCCCCTACAATGAGCAGTTCTTC. This gives the protein CASSPRLAGGPYNEQFF.

The genes are TRBV9 and TRBJ2-1; 9 nucleotides align to TRBD2. In germline, CDR1 is SGDLS, CDR2 YYNGEE. V lost 1 base and J lost 8; bases outside the gene matches: 7. There are 15 residues in the CDR3. CDR3 coding DNA: TGTGCCAGCAGCGTAAAAGTTAGCGGGAGACATGAGCAGTTCTTC. Its translation is CASSVKVSGRHEQFF.

The chain is built from TRBV19 and TRBJ1-4; D is unclear. Germline V CDR1 and CDR2: LNHDA, SQIVND (reference sequence). Trimming cost V 5 bases and J 0 bases, with 10 bases left between them. The CDR3 sequence is 15 residues long. This chain's CDR3 is CASSPPESTNEKLFF. The CDR3 nucleotides are TGTGCCAGTAGTCCCCCGGAGTCAACTAATGAAAAACTGTTTTTT.

The genes are TRBV28 and TRBJ1-1; TRBD1 aligns across 9 bases. CDR3 length equals 15 residues. CDR1 and CDR2 (germline): MDHEN, SYDVKM. V was pared by 5 bases and J by 1 base, with 5 bases of the junction left unmatched. This chain's CDR3 is CASSPPGQGNTEAFF. The CDR3 bases are TGTGCCAGCAGTCCACCGGGACAGGGGAACACTGAAGCTTTCTTT.

The rearrangement links TRBV5-4 to TRBJ2-1; D call uncertain. The germline V gene encodes CDR1 SGHNT and CDR2 YYREEE (reference sequence). This CDR3 region has 16 residues. V lost 1 base and J lost 6, with 17 bases in between. CDR3 loop: CASSLLDSYAFNEQFF. CDR3 DNA: TGTGCCAGCAGCTTGTTAGATAGCTATGCTTTCAATGAGCAGTTCTTC. Looking up the rest from reference TRBV5-4 and TRBJ2-1 gives the full variable domain: ETGVTQSPTHLIKTRGQQVTLRCSSQSGHNTVSWYQQALGQGPQFIFQYYREEENGRGNFPPRFSGLQFPNYSSELNVNALELDDSALYLCASSLLDSYAFNEQFFGPGTRLTVL.

The genes are TRBV5-6 and TRBJ2-1; 9 bases match TRBD2. V was pared by 1 base and J by 4 bases, with 6 bases of the junction left unmatched. Germline CDR1 reads SGHDT; CDR2 reads YYEEEE. This CDR3 has 16 amino acids. CDR3 amino acids: CASSLRSLAGYNEQFF. CDR3 coding DNA: TGTGCCAGCAGCTTGAGGTCCCTAGCGGGGTACAATGAGCAGTTCTTC.

CDR3 loop: CASSLPGTGNEQYF. The CDR3 DNA follows: TGTGCCAGCAGTTTACCCGGGACAGGGAACGAGCAGTACTTC. The chain carries TRBV27 and TRBJ2-7; 9 nucleotides agree with TRBD1. The CDR3 runs to 14 residues. V shed 2 bases, J shed 5 bases, and the junction held 4 bases outside the gene matches. Germline assignment: CDR1 MNHEY and CDR2 SMNVEV (reference sequence).

The chain recombines TRBV28 with TRBJ1-5; perhaps TRBD1 as D (6 bases). In germline, CDR1 is MDHEN, CDR2 SYDVKM. V gave up 1 base and J gave up 4 bases, with 20 bases separating them. The CDR3 contains 18 residues. CDR3 amino acids: CASSLLGGEGTGNQPQHF. The CDR3 DNA is TGTGCCAGCAGTTTATTAGGGGGTGAGGGGACCGGGAATCAGCCCCAGCATTTT.